This is a list of T cell receptor beta chains from one sample in a study of shared clonotypes between healthy human individuals. The protocol was immunoSEQ multiplex PCR, while the TCRdb copy is restricted to in-frame clones and leaves out a portion. The sample lists approximately 1.1 million clones; around three quarters were seen once. Sequences were obtained from memory CD4+ T cells from PBMCs. Source of these receptors: a man younger than 35 in good health. Some clones in this sample may be carry-over from other donors' samples. CDR3s include the opening cysteine and the closing phenylalanine or tryptophan. The D gene is left open where the match is weak. Some rows mark clone size as missing; the rest say once, few, many or name a class of expanded clone.

v_gene,abundance,d_gene,j_gene,CDR3nt,CDR3aa
TRBV30,NA,NA,TRBJ1-2,TGTGCCTGGAGTGGCGGAACTAACTATGGCTACACCTTC,CAWSGGTNYGYTF
TRBV5-6,few,NA,TRBJ2-5,TGTGCCAGCAGCTTGGAAGGGGGGAGCCAAGAGACCCAGTACTTC,CASSLEGGSQETQYF
TRBV6-6,NA,NA,TRBJ1-5,TGTGCCAGCCGGAGGGTGGTGGATCAGCCCCAGCATTTT,CASRRVVDQPQHF
TRBV7-2,NA,TRBD1,TRBJ2-7,TGTGCCAGCAGGGGGCCGGGACAGCATTCCGAGCAGTACTTC,CASRGPGQHSEQYF
TRBV5-1,NA,NA,TRBJ2-5,TGCGCCAGCAGCCCAACTAGGGCGGGGAGTGGGGAGACCCAGTACTTC,CASSPTRAGSGETQYF
TRBV28,NA,NA,TRBJ2-1,TGTGCCAGCAGTTTATGGGGCCTTGATGGGGGGCTCAACAATGAGCAGTTCTTC,CASSLWGLDGGLNNEQFF
TRBV7-6,once,NA,TRBJ1-1,TGTGCCAGCAGCCCTCCTTTCCTGAACACTGAAGCTTTCTTT,CASSPPFLNTEAFF
TRBV7-3,once,TRBD1,TRBJ2-3,TGTGCCAGCAGCCCCCGGGGGCTCGGACAGGGGCGAACAGATACGCAGTATTTT,CASSPRGLGQGRTDTQYF
TRBV5-4,NA,TRBD2,TRBJ2-3,TGTGCCAGCAGCGCCGGCGGGAGGGCGAAAGATACGCAGTATTTT,CASSAGGRAKDTQYF
TRBV15,NA,TRBD2,TRBJ2-1,TGTGCCACCAGCATGGGGGAGGGCTCCTACAATGAGCAGTTCTTC,CATSMGEGSYNEQFF
TRBV11-2,NA,TRBD2,TRBJ2-1,TGTGCCAGCAGCATAGCGGGAGGGCTTGGGGCACGGGAGCAGTTCTTC,CASSIAGGLGAREQFF
TRBV5-4,NA,TRBD2,TRBJ2-1,TGTGCCAGCAGCTTGGCCGGGACTAGCGGGAGAAATGAGCAGTTCTTC,CASSLAGTSGRNEQFF
TRBV15,few,TRBD2,TRBJ2-1,TGTGCCACCAGCAGAGAGGGGACTAGCGGGAGTCGGCCCTCCAGAGGCGATGAGCAGTTCTTC,CATSREGTSGSRPSRGDEQFF
TRBV11-2,NA,NA,TRBJ2-1,TGTGCCAGCTCAAAACAACCCCCAGGGGCAACCTACAATGAGCAGTTCTTC,CASSKQPPGATYNEQFF
TRBV2,NA,NA,TRBJ1-1,TGTGCCAGCAGTGAAGCGCTTCCAGGGAAGGGCACTGAAGCTTTCTTT,CASSEALPGKGTEAFF
TRBV5-4,few,TRBD2,TRBJ2-5,TGTGCCAGCAGCCCCCAGCGGGAGGGCCGTGGGGAGACCCAGTACTTC,CASSPQREGRGETQYF
TRBV14,few,NA,TRBJ2-7,TGTGCCAGCAGCCAAGAACCCAGCAGGTTCTACGAGCAGTACTTC,CASSQEPSRFYEQYF
TRBV6-5,NA,NA,TRBJ1-3,TGTGCCAGCAGCGTACGGAACTCTGGAAACACCATATATTTT,CASSVRNSGNTIYF
TRBV15,NA,TRBD1,TRBJ2-7,TGTGCCACCAGCAGGGGGACAGACATGTTCTACGAGCAGTACTTC,CATSRGTDMFYEQYF
TRBV13,NA,NA,TRBJ1-1,TGTGCCAGCAGCTTAAGGGACCGCCCGAACACTGAAGCTTTCTTT,CASSLRDRPNTEAFF
TRBV28,NA,NA,TRBJ2-7,TGTGCCAGCAGTCCCCGGGGCTCAGGGATAAACGTTGAGCAGTACTTC,CASSPRGSGINVEQYF
TRBV29-1,NA,NA,TRBJ1-2,TGCAGCGGAGAAATACCCGGCGGCTACACCTTC,CSGEIPGGYTF
TRBV5-1,NA,NA,TRBJ2-4,TGCGCCAGCAGTACCCAGGGAGCCAAAAACATTCAGTACTTC,CASSTQGAKNIQYF
TRBV27,NA,NA,TRBJ2-7,TGTGCCAGCAGTTTCCAAGCGAGGGCCAGCTCCTACGAGCAGTACTTC,CASSFQARASSYEQYF
TRBV19,NA,NA,TRBJ1-1,TGTGCCAGTGCCGGCCCACGGAACACTGAAGCTTTCTTT,CASAGPRNTEAFF
TRBV28,NA,NA,TRBJ1-3,TGTGCCAGCAGCCCCGGGATGCAGGTTAGAAACACCATATATTTT,CASSPGMQVRNTIYF
TRBV2,NA,NA,TRBJ2-5,TGTGCCAGCATTGGGTACGGAGGTGAGACCCAGTACTTC,CASIGYGGETQYF
TRBV28,NA,NA,TRBJ2-1,TGTGCCAGCAGTGACCCCAAGCTAGGAGTGTTCTTC,CASSDPKLGVFF
TRBV10-3,once,NA,TRBJ1-1,TGTGCCGCAGGGCAGGGGTCCCTGATGAACACTGAAGCTTTCTTT,CAAGQGSLMNTEAFF
TRBV19,NA,TRBD2,TRBJ2-1,TGTGCCAGTAGAGGACTAGCGGGCTCCTACAATGAGCAGTTCTTC,CASRGLAGSYNEQFF
TRBV15,NA,NA,TRBJ2-3,TGTGCCACCAGCCCGGCGAGGGGTACGTCAGATACGCAGTATTTT,CATSPARGTSDTQYF
TRBV7-2,NA,NA,TRBJ1-3,TGTGCCAGCACCCGAGGGGGGGCCCTGGACGGAAACACCATATATTTT,CASTRGGALDGNTIYF
TRBV7-9,NA,TRBD2,TRBJ2-1,TGTGCCAGCAGTAGCGGGACTGAGCAGTTCTTC,CASSSGTEQFF
TRBV5-6,NA,NA,TRBJ2-7,TGTGCCAGCAGCTTGGTACGGTCGGGACATCAGTACTTC,CASSLVRSGHQYF
TRBV15,NA,TRBD1,TRBJ2-1,TGTGCCACCAGCAGGGACAGGGAAGACTACAATGAGCAGTTCTTC,CATSRDREDYNEQFF
TRBV28,NA,TRBD2,TRBJ2-5,TGTGCCAGCAGTTTTCGGAGCGGGAAAGAGACCCAGTACTTC,CASSFRSGKETQYF
TRBV12-5,NA,NA,TRBJ2-3,TGTGCTAGTGGTTCCCCCTACAGGGGAGGAGGTACGCAGTATTTT,CASGSPYRGGGTQYF
TRBV7-2,NA,NA,TRBJ2-2,TGTGCCAGCAGCTTTGTGGTTACGAACACCGGGGAGCTGTTTTTT,CASSFVVTNTGELFF
TRBV2,NA,NA,TRBJ2-2,TGTGCCAGCAGGAGGGGCGGGGCCCCCGGGGAGCTGTTTTTT,CASRRGGAPGELFF
TRBV7-6,many,TRBD2,TRBJ2-3,TGTGCCAGCAGCTTAGCGGGAGGGCCTGGAGATACGCAGTATTTT,CASSLAGGPGDTQYF
TRBV11-2,NA,NA,TRBJ2-5,TGTGCCAGCAGCGCCGCAGAGACCCAGTACTTC,CASSAAETQYF
TRBV19,NA,TRBD2,TRBJ2-7,TGTGCCAGTAGTCCTTCGACTAGCGGGATCTGGTACGAGCAGTACTTC,CASSPSTSGIWYEQYF